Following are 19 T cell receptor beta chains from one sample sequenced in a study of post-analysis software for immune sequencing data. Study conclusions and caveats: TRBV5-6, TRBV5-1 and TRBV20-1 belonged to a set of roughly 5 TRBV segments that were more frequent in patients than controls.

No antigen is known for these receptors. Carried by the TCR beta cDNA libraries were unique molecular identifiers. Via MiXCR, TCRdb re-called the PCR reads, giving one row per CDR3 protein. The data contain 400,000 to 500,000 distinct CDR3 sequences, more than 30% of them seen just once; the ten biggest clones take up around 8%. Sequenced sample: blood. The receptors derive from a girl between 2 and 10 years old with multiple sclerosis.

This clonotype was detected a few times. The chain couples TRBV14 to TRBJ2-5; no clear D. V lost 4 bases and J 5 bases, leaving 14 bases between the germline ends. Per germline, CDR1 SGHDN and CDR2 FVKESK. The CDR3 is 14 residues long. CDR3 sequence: CASSPRPGAETQYF. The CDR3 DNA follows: TGTGCCAGCAGCCCCCGTCCCGGCGCGGAGACCCAGTACTTC.

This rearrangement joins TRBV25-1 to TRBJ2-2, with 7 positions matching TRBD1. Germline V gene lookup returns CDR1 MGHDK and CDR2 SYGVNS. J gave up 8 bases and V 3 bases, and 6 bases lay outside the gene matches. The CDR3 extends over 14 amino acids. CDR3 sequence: CASSDHRGPGELFF. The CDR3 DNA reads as TGTGCCAGCAGTGACCACAGGGGCCCGGGGGAGCTGTTTTTT.

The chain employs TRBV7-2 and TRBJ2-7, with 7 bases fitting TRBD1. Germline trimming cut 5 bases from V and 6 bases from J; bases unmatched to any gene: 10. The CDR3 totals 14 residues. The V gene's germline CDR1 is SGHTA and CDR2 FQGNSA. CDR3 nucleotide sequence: TGTGCCAGCAGCCCCTACTTACAGGGGACCGAGCAGTACTTC. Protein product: CASSPYLQGTEQYF.

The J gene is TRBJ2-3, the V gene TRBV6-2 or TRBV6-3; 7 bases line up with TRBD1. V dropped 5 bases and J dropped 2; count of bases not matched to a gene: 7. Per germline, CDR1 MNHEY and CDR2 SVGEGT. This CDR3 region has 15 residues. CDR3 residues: CASSPGQAYTDTQYF. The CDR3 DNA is TGTGCCAGCAGTCCAGGACAGGCCTACACAGATACGCAGTATTTT.

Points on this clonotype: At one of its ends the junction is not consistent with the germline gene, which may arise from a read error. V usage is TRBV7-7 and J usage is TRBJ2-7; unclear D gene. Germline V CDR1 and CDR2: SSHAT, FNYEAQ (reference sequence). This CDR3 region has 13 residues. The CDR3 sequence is CASSLNPAAEQYF. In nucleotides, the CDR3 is TGTGCTAGCAGCTTAAACCCCGCCGCCGAGCAGTACTTC. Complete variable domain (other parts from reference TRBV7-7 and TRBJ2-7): GAGVSQSPRYKVTKRGQDVTLRCDPISSHATLYWYQQALGQGPEFLTYFNYEAQPDKSGLPSDRFSAERPEGSISTLTIQRTEQRDSAMYRCASSLNPAAEQYFGPGTRLTVT.

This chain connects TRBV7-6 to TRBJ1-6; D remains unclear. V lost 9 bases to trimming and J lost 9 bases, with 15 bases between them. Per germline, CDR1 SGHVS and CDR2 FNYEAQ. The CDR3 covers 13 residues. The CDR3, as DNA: TGTGCCAGTAGGCTCGACCATAGTTCACCCCTCCACTTT. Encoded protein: CASRLDHSSPLHF.

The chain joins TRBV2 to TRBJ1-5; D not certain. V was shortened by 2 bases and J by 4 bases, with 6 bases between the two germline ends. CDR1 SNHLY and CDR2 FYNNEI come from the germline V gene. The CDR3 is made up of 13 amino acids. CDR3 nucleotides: TGTGCCAGCAGTGAAACCCGGAATCAGCCCCAGCATTTT. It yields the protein CASSETRNQPQHF. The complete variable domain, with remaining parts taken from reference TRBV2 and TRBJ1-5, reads EPEVTQTPSHQVTQMGQEVILRCVPISNHLYFYWYRQILGQKVEFLVSFYNNEISEKSEIFDDQFSVERPDGSNFTLKIRSTKLEDSAMYFCASSETRNQPQHFGDGTRLSIL.

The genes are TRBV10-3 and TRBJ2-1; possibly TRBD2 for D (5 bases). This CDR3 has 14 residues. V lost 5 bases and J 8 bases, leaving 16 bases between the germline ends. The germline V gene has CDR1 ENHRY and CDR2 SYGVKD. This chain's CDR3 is CAISSSLGRDEQFF. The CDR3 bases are TGTGCCATCAGTTCATCACTAGGTCGAGATGAGCAGTTCTTC.

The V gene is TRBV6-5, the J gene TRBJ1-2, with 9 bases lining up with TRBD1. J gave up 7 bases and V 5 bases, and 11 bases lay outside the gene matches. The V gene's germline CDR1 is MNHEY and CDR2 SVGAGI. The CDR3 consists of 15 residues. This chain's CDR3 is CASSRTGTGRGGYTF. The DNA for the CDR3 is TGTGCCAGCAGTCGGACCGGGACAGGGCGTGGTGGCTACACCTTC.

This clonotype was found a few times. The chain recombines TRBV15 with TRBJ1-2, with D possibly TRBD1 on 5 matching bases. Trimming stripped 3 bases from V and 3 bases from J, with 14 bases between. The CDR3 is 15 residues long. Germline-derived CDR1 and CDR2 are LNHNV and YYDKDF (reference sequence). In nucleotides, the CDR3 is TGTGCCACCAGCAGCAGGGTCTCAATCGACTATGGCTACACCTTC. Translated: CATSSRVSIDYGYTF.

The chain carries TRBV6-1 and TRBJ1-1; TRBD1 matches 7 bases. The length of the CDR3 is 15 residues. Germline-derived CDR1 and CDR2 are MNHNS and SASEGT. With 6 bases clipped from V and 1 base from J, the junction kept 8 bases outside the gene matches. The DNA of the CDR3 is TGTGCCAGCAGGGCTACCGACAGGGCGAACACTGAAGCTTTCTTT. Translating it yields CASRATDRANTEAFF.

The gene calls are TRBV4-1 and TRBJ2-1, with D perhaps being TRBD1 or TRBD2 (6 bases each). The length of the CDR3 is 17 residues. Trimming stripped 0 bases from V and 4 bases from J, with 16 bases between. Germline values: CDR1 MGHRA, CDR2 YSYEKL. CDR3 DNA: TGCGCCAGCAGCCAAGACCCTTCGGGGGCGCAATACAATGAGCAGTTCTTC. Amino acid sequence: CASSQDPSGAQYNEQFF.

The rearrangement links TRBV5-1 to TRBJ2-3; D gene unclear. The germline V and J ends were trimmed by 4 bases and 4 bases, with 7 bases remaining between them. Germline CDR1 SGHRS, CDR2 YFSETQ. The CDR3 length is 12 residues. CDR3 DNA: TGCGCCAGCAGCCGGCAGGCAGATACGCAGTATTTT. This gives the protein CASSRQADTQYF.

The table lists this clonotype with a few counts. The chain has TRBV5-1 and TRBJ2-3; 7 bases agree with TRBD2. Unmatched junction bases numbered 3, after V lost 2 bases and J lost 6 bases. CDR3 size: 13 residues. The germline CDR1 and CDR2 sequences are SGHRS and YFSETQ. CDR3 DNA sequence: TGCGCCAGCAGCTTCGTCGGGGGGGATACGCAGTATTTT. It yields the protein CASSFVGGDTQYF.

In DNA, the CDR3 is TGCAGTGCTGTAGCGGGAGGGCCCACCAATGAGCAGTTCTTC. Residues: CSAVAGGPTNEQFF. V gene TRBV20-1 combines with J gene TRBJ2-1; 11 bases map to TRBD2. CDR1 and CDR2 from the germline V gene are DFQATT and SNEGSKA (reference sequence). V shed 5 bases and J 6 bases; nucleotides not matched to a gene: 6. This CDR3 has 14 residues.

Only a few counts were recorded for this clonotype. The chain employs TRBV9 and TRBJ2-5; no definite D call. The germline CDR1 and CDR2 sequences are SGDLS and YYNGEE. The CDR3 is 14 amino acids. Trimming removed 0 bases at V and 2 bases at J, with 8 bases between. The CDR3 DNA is TGTGCCAGCAGCGTAGGTATTGGACAAGAGACCCAGTACTTC. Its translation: CASSVGIGQETQYF. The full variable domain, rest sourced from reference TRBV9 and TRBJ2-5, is DSGVTQTPKHLITATGQRVTLRCSPRSGDLSVYWYQQSLDQGLQFLIQYYNGEERAKGNILERFSAQQFPDLHSELNLSSLELGDSALYFCASSVGIGQETQYFGPGTRLLVL.

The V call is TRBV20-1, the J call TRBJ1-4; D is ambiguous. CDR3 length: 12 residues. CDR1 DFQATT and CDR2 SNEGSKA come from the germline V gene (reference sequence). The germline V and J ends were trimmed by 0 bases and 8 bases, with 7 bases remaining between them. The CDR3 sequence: CSARDLGEKLFF. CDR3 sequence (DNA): TGCAGTGCTAGAGATTTGGGGGAAAAACTGTTTTTT.

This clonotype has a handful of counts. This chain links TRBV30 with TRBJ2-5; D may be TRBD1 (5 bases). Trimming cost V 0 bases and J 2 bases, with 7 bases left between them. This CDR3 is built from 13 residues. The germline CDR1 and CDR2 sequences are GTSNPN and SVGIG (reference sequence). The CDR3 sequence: CAWSVQDQETQYF. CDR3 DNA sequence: TGTGCCTGGAGTGTACAGGATCAAGAGACCCAGTACTTC.

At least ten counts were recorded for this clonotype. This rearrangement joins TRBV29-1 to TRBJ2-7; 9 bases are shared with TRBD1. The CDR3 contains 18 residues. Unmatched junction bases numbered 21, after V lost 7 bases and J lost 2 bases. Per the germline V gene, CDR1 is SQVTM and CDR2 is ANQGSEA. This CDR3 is CSAVLLDRGRIVPYEQYF. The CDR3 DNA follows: TGCAGCGCCGTACTATTGGACAGGGGACGAATCGTCCCCTACGAGCAGTACTTC.